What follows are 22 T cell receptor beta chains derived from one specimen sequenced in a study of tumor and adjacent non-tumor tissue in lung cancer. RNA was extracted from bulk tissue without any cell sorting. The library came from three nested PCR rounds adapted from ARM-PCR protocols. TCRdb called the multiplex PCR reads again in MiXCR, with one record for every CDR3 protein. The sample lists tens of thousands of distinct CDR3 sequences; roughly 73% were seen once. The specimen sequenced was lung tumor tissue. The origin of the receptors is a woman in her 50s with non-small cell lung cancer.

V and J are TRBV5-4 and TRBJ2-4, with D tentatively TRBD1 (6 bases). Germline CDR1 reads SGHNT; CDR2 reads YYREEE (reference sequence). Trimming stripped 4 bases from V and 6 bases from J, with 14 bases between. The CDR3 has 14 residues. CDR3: CASSHRDTINIQYF. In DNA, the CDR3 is TGTGCCAGCAGCCACAGGGACACTATAAACATTCAGTACTTC.

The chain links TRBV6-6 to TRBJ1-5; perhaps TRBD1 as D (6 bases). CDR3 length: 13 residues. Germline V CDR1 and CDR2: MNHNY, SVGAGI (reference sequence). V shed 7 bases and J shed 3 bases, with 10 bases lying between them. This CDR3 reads CASKRQVNQPQHF. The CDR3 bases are TGTGCCAGCAAGAGACAGGTCAATCAGCCCCAGCATTTT.

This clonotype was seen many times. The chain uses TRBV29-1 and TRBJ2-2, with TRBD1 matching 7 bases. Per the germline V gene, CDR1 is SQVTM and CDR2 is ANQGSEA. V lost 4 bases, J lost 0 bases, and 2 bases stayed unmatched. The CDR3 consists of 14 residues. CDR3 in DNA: TGCAGCGTTGGGGACAGTCCGAACACCGGGGAGCTGTTTTTT. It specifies CSVGDSPNTGELFF.

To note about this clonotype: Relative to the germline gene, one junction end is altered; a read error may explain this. The CDR3: CRAKLGPNTGELFF. The CDR3 DNA follows: TGCAGAGCTAAGCTGGGACCGAACACCGGGGAGCTGTTTTTT. The chain recombines TRBV20-1 with TRBJ2-2; D is tentatively TRBD1 or TRBD2 (5 bases each). Germline-derived CDR1 and CDR2 are DFQATT and SNEGSKA (reference sequence). The CDR3 runs to 14 residues.

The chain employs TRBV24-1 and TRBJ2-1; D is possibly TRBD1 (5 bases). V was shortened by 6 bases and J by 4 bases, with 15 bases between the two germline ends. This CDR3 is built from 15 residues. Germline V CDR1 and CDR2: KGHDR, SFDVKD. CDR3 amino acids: CATSPNGHDYNEQFF. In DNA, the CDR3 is TGTGCCACCAGTCCGAATGGACATGATTACAATGAGCAGTTCTTC.

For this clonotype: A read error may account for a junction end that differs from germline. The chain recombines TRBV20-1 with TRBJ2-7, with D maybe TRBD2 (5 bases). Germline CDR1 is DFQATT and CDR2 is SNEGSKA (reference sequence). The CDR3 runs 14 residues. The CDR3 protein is CSVRESRDQYEQYF. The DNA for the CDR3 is TGCAGTGTTAGAGAATCACGGGATCAGTACGAGCAGTACTTC.

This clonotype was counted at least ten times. In DNA, the CDR3 is TGTGCCAGCAGTTATTCGGGGGGAGGTGGAAACACCATATATTTT. Amino acid sequence: CASSYSGGGGNTIYF. The chain recombines TRBV6-5 with TRBJ1-3; a weak D match, TRBD1 (5 bases). V lost 3 bases to trimming and J lost 3 bases, with 12 bases between them. The CDR3 totals 15 residues. Germline CDR1 reads MNHEY; CDR2 reads SVGAGI.

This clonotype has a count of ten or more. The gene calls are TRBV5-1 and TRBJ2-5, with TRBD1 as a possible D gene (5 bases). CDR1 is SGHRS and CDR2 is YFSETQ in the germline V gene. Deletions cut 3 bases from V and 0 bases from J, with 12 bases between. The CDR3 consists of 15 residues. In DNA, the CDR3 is TGCGCCAGCAGCTCGACAGAGCCGTACCAAGAGACCCAGTACTTC. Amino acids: CASSSTEPYQETQYF.

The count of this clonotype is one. In DNA, the CDR3 is TGTGCCAGCATGGAGACAGGAGGGTATAATGAGCAGTTCTTC. Translating it yields CASMETGGYNEQFF. The chain couples TRBV6-5 to TRBJ2-1; D is tentatively TRBD1 or TRBD2 (6 bases each). This CDR3 has 14 amino acids. Germline V lookup: CDR1 MNHEY, CDR2 SVGAGI. Trimming took off 7 bases at V and 7 bases at J, with 17 bases between the two ends.

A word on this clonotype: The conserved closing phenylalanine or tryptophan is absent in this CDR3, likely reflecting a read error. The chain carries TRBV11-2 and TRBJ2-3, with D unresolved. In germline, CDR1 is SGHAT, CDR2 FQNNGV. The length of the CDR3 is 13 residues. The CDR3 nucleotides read TGTGGCAGCAGCTTAGATCAGGCAGATACGCAGTATTAT. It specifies CGSSLDQADTQYY.

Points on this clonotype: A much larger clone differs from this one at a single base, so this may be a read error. The DNA for the CDR3 is TGCGCCAGCAGCTTCCTTAGCGGGAGGCTCAATGAGCAGTTCTTC. Translating it yields CASSFLSGRLNEQFF. The chain recombines TRBV5-1 with TRBJ2-1, with TRBD2 matching over 10 bases. Per germline, CDR1 SGHRS and CDR2 YFSETQ. The CDR3 contains 15 residues. The trim removed 2 bases at V and 6 bases at J, leaving 5 bases unmatched. Full variable domain (outside the CDR3, taken from reference TRBV5-1 and TRBJ2-1): KAGVTQTPRYLIKTRGQQVTLSCSPISGHRSVSWYQQTPGQGLQFLFEYFSETQRNKGNFPGRFSGRQFSNSRSEMNVSTLELGDSALYLCASSFLSGRLNEQFFGPGTRLTVL.

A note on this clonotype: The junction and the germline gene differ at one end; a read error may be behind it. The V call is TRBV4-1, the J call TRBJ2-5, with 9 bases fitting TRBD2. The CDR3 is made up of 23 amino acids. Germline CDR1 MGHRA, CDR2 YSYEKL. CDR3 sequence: CTSSQERLGTGLAGVIREETQYF. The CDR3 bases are TGCACCAGCAGCCAAGAAAGACTTGGAACGGGATTAGCGGGAGTAATCCGTGAAGAGACCCAGTACTTC.

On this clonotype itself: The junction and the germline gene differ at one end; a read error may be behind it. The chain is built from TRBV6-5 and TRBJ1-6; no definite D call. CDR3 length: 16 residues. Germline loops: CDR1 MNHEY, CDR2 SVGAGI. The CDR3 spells CANSPFLDGNNSPLHF. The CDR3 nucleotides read TGTGCCAACAGTCCCTTCTTGGACGGCAATAATTCACCCCTCCACTTT.

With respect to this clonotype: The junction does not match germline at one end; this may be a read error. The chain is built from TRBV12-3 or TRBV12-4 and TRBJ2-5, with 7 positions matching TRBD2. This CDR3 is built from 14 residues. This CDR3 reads CAGSFPEGREIQYF. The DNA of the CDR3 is TGTGCCGGCAGTTTCCCAGAGGGGAGGGAGATCCAGTACTTC.

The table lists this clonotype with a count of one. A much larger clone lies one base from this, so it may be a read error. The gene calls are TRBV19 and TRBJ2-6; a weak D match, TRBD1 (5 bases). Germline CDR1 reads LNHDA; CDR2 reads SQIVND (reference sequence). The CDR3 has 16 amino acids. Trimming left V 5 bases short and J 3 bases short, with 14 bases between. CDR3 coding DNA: TGTGCCAGTAGTGGGGCCACACGCTTTGGGGCCAACGTCCTGACTTTC. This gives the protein CASSGATRFGANVLTF.

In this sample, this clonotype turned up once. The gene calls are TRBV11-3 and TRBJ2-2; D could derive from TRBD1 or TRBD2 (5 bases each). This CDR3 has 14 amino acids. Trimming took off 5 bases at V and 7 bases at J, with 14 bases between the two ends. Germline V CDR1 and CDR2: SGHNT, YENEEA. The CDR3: CASSLAVGHGELFF. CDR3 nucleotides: TGTGCCAGCAGCCTAGCAGTGGGGCACGGGGAGCTGTTTTTT. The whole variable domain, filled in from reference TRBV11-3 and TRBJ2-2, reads EAGVVQSPRYKIIEKKQPVAFWCNPISGHNTLYWYLQNLGQGPELLIRYENEEAVDDSQLPKDRFSAERLKGVDSTLKIQPAELGDSAVYLCASSLAVGHGELFFGEGSRLTVL.

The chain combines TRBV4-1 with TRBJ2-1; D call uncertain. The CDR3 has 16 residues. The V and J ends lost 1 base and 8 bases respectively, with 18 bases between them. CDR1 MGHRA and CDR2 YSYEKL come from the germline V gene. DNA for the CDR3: TGCGCCAGCAGCCAAGCGACGCTTTGGTCAGGTGATGAGCAGTTCTTC. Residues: CASSQATLWSGDEQFF.

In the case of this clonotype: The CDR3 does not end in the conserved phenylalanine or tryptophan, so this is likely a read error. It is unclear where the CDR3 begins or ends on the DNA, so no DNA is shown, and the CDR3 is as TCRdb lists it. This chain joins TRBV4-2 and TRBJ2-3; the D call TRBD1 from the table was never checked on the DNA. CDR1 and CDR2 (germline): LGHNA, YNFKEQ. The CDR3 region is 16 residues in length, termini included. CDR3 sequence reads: CASSQGTGVTTDTHYL.

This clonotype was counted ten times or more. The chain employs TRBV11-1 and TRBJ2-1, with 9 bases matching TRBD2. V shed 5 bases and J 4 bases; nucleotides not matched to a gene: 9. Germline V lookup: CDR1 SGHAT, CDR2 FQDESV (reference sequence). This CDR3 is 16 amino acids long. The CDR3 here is CASSPIAGAYYNEQFF. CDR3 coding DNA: TGTGCCAGCAGCCCCATAGCGGGAGCGTATTACAATGAGCAGTTCTTC.

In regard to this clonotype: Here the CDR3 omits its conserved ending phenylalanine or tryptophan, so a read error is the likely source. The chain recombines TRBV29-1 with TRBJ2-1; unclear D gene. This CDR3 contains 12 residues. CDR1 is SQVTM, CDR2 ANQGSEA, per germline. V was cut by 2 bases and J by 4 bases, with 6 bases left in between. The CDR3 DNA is TGCAGCGTTGAATTACATTACAATGAGCAGTTCTTA. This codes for CSVELHYNEQFL.

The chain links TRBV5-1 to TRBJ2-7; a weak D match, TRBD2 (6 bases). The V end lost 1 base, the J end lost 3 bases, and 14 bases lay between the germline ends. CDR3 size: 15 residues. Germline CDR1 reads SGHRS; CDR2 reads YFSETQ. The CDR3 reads CASSLSGLQVYEQYF. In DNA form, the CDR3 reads TGCGCCAGCAGCTTGTCGGGACTTCAGGTCTACGAGCAGTACTTC.

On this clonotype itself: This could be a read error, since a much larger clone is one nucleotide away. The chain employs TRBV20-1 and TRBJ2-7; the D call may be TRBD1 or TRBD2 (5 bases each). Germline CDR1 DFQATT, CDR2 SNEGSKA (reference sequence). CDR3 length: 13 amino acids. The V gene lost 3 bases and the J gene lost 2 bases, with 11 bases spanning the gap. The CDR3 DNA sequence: TGCAGTGCTAGGAGGCAGGGAGCCTACGAGCAGTACTTC. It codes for CSARRQGAYEQYF.